Listed here are 16 T cell receptor beta chains from one sample, sequenced in a study of long-term antiretroviral therapy in people with HIV. Samples were assayed with immunoSEQ v3.0 at survey level. Only in-frame clones appear in the TCRdb table, and some are missing; sequencing was by immunoSEQ multiplex PCR. The sample carries 15,000 to 20,000 clones, around 76% recorded once. The sequences come from unsorted PBMCs, collected 2.2 years after starting antiretroviral therapy. The receptor set was obtained from a man aged 50-60 years with HIV.

The chain carries TRBV5-4 and TRBJ1-1, with 7 bases matching TRBD1. Germline assignment: CDR1 SGHNT and CDR2 YYREEE (reference sequence). The CDR3 is made up of 13 amino acids. Trimming removed 3 bases from V and 8 bases from J; junction bases left unmatched: 7. CDR3 coding DNA: TGTGCCAGCAGCTCAGACGGGACAGTCGAAGCTTTCTTT. Its protein is CASSSDGTVEAFF.

The chain couples TRBV11-2 to TRBJ1-5; possibly TRBD1 for D (5 bases). Germline V CDR1 and CDR2: SGHAT, FQNNGV. This CDR3 spans 14 amino acids. V gave up 3 bases and J gave up 3 bases, with 9 bases separating them. CDR3 DNA sequence: TGTGCCAGCAGCTTCGACAGCAACAATCAGCCCCAGCATTTT. Its protein is CASSFDSNNQPQHF.

The chain employs TRBV4-3 and TRBJ2-1; D is perhaps TRBD1 (5 bases). The CDR3 spans 16 residues. Trimming took 0 bases from V and 10 from J, leaving 19 bases between them. CDR1 LGHNA and CDR2 YSLEER come from the germline V gene. CDR3 protein: CASSQEYSVGVLEQFF. The CDR3 DNA follows: TGCGCCAGCAGCCAAGAGTACAGCGTAGGGGTATTGGAGCAGTTCTTC.

This clone was detected a few times. The chain links TRBV4-1 to TRBJ2-3; D gene ambiguous. Germline lookup yields CDR1 MGHRA and CDR2 YSYEKL. The CDR3 totals 18 residues. V gave up 1 base and J gave up 0 bases, with 17 bases separating them. The CDR3 bases are TGCGCCAGCAGCCAAGGCCCACAGCACGTTTCTAGCACAGATACGCAGTATTTT. This translates into CASSQGPQHVSSTDTQYF.

The rearrangement links TRBV4-3 to TRBJ1-4; possible D gene TRBD1, 6 bases. There are 16 residues in the CDR3. The V end lost 5 bases, the J end lost 10 bases, and 23 bases lay between the germline ends. CDR1 LGHNA and CDR2 YSLEER come from the germline V gene. In DNA form, the CDR3 reads TGCGCCAGCAGCAGATCAGGGGCTCCCGTGCAGCGAAAACTGTTTTTT. Translating it yields CASSRSGAPVQRKLFF.

The CDR3 protein is CASSNTGGYEQYF. CDR3 sequence (DNA): TGTGCCAGCAGTAACACCGGGGGCTACGAGCAGTACTTC. The genes are TRBV6-5 and TRBJ2-7; perhaps TRBD2 as D (6 bases). This CDR3 contains 13 residues. V was trimmed by 5 bases and J by 3 bases, leaving 11 bases between them. Germline V gene lookup returns CDR1 MNHEY and CDR2 SVGAGI.

V is TRBV4-3 and J is TRBJ2-1; no definite D call. Trimming shortened V by 1 base and J by 0 bases, and 7 bases separated the two germline ends. The CDR3 totals 15 residues. Germline CDR1 is LGHNA and CDR2 is YSLEER. CDR3 nucleotide sequence: TGCGCCAGCAGCCAAGGACTGTTCTCCTACAATGAGCAGTTCTTC. Its translation is CASSQGLFSYNEQFF.

The CDR3 DNA follows: TGCGCCAGCAGCTTGGCCGGGAGTCAGAATTCACCCCTCCACTTT. The encoded protein is CASSLAGSQNSPLHF. J is TRBJ1-6 and V is TRBV5-1; D not certain. Germline-derived CDR1 and CDR2 are SGHRS and YFSETQ. This CDR3 comprises 15 residues. Trimming cost V 0 bases and J 7 bases, with 11 bases left between them.

The chain is built from TRBV11-2 and TRBJ2-1; no definite D call. The CDR3 loop spans 13 amino acids. Germline V gives CDR1 SGHAT, CDR2 FQNNGV. Trimming stripped 1 base from V and 1 base from J, with 2 bases between. CDR3: CASSLVSYNEQFF. The CDR3 region has the DNA TGTGCCAGCAGCTTAGTATCCTACAATGAGCAGTTCTTC.

The rearrangement links TRBV28 to TRBJ1-3, with 11 bases identical to TRBD1. V trimming: 5 bases; J trimming: 3 bases; junction bases outside the gene matches: 9. Germline CDR1 and CDR2: MDHEN and SYDVKM. CDR3 length: 17 residues. The CDR3 DNA follows: TGTGCCAGCAGTCCAATAGGACAGGGGGCGAGTGGAAACACCATATATTTT. It specifies CASSPIGQGASGNTIYF.

This clone was detected once. This chain connects TRBV11-2 to TRBJ1-2; 10 positions match TRBD1. CDR3 length: 16 amino acids. The germline gives CDR1 SGHAT, CDR2 FQNNGV. V was clipped by 5 bases and J by 3 bases; unmatched bases: 9. CDR3 sequence (DNA): TGTGCCAGCAGCATCACTCCCGGGACAGGGGACTATGGCTACACCTTC. As protein: CASSITPGTGDYGYTF.

This clone was found a few times. The chain is built from TRBV28 and TRBJ1-2, with 8 bases aligning to TRBD1. This CDR3 has 13 residues. With 6 bases clipped from V and 8 bases from J, the junction kept 8 bases outside the gene matches. Germline assignment: CDR1 MDHEN and CDR2 SYDVKM. CDR3 region: CASREDRVRGYTF. The CDR3 DNA sequence: TGTGCCAGCAGGGAGGACAGGGTCAGGGGCTACACCTTC.

The V and J genes are TRBV5-6 and TRBJ2-1, with 13 bases lining up with TRBD2. The CDR3 length is 15 residues. The germline V gene encodes CDR1 SGHDT and CDR2 YYEEEE. V shed 3 bases, J shed 14 bases, and the junction held 11 bases outside the gene matches. Here the CDR3 DNA reads TGTGCCAGCAGCTCGCGGACTAGCGGGAGATTTGGGGAGTTCTTC. Translating it yields CASSSRTSGRFGEFF.

This sequence joins TRBV27 and TRBJ1-1, with D possibly TRBD1 on 5 matching bases. In germline, CDR1 is MNHEY, CDR2 SMNVEV (reference sequence). There are 14 residues in the CDR3. The ends were cut back, 3 bases at V and 2 bases at J, with 10 bases in the middle. CDR3 in DNA: TGTGCCAGCAGTTTGCAGGGAATTAACACTGAAGCTTTCTTT. Translation: CASSLQGINTEAFF.

This clone occurred once. The chain is built from TRBV7-2 and TRBJ1-4; TRBD1 aligns across 8 bases. The CDR3 is made up of 14 amino acids. CDR1 SGHTA and CDR2 FQGNSA come from the germline V gene. With V trimmed by 3 bases and J by 4 bases, 1 base remained unmatched. The CDR3, as DNA: TGTGCCAGCAGCTTCGACAGGGGTAATGAAAAACTGTTTTTT. It specifies CASSFDRGNEKLFF. The full variable domain, with the rest looked up from reference TRBV7-2 and TRBJ1-4, is GAGVSQSPSNKVTEKGKDVELRCDPISGHTALYWYRQSLGQGLEFLIYFQGNSAPDKSGLPSDRFSAERTGGSVSTLTIQRTQQEDSAVYLCASSFDRGNEKLFFGSGTQLSVL.

V gene TRBV29-1 combines with J gene TRBJ1-2; possible D gene TRBD1, 6 bases. Trimming removed 5 bases at V and 8 bases at J, with 15 bases between. The CDR3 loop spans 12 amino acids. In germline, CDR1 is SQVTM, CDR2 ANQGSEA. CDR3 coding DNA: TGCAGCGTTCTAGAGGGGGGATCGGGCTACACCTTC. This codes for CSVLEGGSGYTF.